Presented here are 3 T cell receptor beta chains from one specimen sequenced in a study of shared clonotypes between healthy human individuals. CD45RO-negative cells were positively selected for CCR7, leaving out terminally differentiated effector memory CD45RA+ cells. Profiled with immunoSEQ multiplex PCR; TCRdb holds only in-frame clones, not every one. The sample gives hundreds of thousands of clones, roughly 96% of which show up once; roughly 0.1% is in the top ten. What was sequenced was naive CD8+ T cells sorted from blood. These TCRs come from a woman aged 25 to 45 in good health.

This rearrangement joins TRBV19 to TRBJ1-2; TRBD1 is a possible D gene (6 bases). V was shortened by 7 bases and J by 3 bases, with 12 bases between the two germline ends. Looked up from germline, CDR1 is LNHDA and CDR2 is SQIVND (reference sequence). This CDR3 spans 13 amino acids. CDR3 in amino acids: CASTTGLDYGYTF. The CDR3 DNA reads as TGTGCCAGTACCACAGGGCTTGACTATGGCTACACCTTC.

This rearrangement joins TRBV4-1 to TRBJ1-1, with a tentative D call TRBD1 (6 bases). The CDR3 covers 15 residues. Trimming left V 3 bases short and J 8 bases short, with 19 bases between. The germline V gene encodes CDR1 MGHRA and CDR2 YSYEKL. CDR3 amino acids: CASSHTGPGPPEAFF. CDR3 nucleotides: TGCGCCAGCAGCCACACAGGGCCGGGCCCCCCCGAAGCTTTCTTT.

The chain recombines TRBV7-9 with TRBJ1-6; 9 bases match TRBD1. V shed 5 bases, J shed 6 bases, and the junction held 14 bases outside the gene matches. Germline CDR1 SEHNR, CDR2 FQNEAQ (reference sequence). The CDR3 contains 18 residues. The CDR3 DNA sequence: TGTGCCAGCAGCCATCCACTCGCGACGGGACAGGGTAATTCACCCCTCCACTTT. This gives the protein CASSHPLATGQGNSPLHF.